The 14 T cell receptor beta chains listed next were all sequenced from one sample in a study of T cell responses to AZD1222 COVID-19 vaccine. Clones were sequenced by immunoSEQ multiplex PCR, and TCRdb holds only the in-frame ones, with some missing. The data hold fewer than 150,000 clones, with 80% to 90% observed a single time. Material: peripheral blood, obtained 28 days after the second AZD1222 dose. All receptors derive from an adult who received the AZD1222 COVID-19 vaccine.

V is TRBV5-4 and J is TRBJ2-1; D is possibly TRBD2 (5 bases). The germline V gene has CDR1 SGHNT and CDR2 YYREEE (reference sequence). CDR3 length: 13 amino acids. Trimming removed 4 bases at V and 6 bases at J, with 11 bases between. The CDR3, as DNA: TGTGCCAGCAGCGATAAGAGGGCCAATGAGCAGTTCTTC. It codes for CASSDKRANEQFF.

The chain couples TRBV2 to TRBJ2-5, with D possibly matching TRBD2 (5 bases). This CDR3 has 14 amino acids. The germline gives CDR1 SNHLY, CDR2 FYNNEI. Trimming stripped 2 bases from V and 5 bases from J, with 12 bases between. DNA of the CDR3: TGTGCCAGCAGTGAAATGGAGGAAGTGGAGACCCAGTACTTC. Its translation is CASSEMEEVETQYF.

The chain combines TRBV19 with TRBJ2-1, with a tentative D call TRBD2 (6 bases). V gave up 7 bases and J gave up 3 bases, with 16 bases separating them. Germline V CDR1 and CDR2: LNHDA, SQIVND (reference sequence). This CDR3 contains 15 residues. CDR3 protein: CASTPTGTVYNEQFF. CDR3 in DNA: TGTGCCAGTACCCCAACCGGGACTGTCTACAATGAGCAGTTCTTC.

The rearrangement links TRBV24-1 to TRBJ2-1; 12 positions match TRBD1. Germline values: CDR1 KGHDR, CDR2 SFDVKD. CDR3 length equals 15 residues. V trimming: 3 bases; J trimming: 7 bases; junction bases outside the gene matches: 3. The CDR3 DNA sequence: TGTGCCACCAGTGATCCGGGACAGGGGGCGAATGAGCAGTTCTTC. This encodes CATSDPGQGANEQFF.

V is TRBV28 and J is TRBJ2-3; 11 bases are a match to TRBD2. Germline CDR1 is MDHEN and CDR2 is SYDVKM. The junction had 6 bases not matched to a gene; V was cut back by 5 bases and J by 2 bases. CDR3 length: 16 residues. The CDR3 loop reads CASSPLAGGNTDTQYF. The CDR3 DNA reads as TGTGCCAGCAGTCCTCTAGCGGGAGGTAACACAGATACGCAGTATTTT. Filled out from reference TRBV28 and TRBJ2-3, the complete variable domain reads DVKVTQSSRYLVKRTGEKVFLECVQDMDHENMFWYRQDPGLGLRLIYFSYDVKMKEKGDIPEGYSVSREKKERFSLILESASTNQTSMYLCASSPLAGGNTDTQYFGPGTRLTVL.

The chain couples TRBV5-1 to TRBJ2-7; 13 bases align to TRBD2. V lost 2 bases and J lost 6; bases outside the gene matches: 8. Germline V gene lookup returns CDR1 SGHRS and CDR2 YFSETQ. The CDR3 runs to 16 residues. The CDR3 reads CASSFSTSGGALEQYF. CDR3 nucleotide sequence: TGCGCCAGCAGCTTCTCCACTAGCGGGGGGGCGCTCGAGCAGTACTTC.

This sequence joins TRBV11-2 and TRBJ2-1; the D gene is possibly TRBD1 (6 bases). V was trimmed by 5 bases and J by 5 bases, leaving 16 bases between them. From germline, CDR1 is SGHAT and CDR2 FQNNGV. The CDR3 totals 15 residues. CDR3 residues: CASSNQGQGDNEQFF. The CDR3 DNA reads TGTGCCAGCAGCAACCAGGGGCAGGGTGACAATGAGCAGTTCTTC.

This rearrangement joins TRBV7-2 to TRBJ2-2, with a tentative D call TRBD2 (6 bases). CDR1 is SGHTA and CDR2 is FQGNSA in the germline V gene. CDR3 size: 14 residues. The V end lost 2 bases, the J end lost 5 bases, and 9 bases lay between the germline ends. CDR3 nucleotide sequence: TGTGCCAGCAGCTTACTAGCGATGACCGGGGAGCTGTTTTTT. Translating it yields CASSLLAMTGELFF.

CDR3 protein: CASSQEGGPSGALETQYF. CDR3 bases: TGCGCCAGCAGCCAAGAGGGGGGGCCTAGTGGGGCCTTAGAGACCCAGTACTTC. The chain joins TRBV4-3 to TRBJ2-5, with D tentatively TRBD2 (7 bases). The CDR3 is 18 amino acids. The V and J ends lost 0 bases and 4 bases respectively, with 21 bases between them. Looked up from germline, CDR1 is LGHNA and CDR2 is YSLEER.

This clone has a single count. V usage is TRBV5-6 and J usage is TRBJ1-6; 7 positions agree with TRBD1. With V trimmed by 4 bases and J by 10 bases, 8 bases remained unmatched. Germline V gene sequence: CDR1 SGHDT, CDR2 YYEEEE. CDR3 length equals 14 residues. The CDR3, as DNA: TGTGCCAGCAGCGCGGACAGGTCTCTATCACCCCTCCACTTT. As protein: CASSADRSLSPLHF.

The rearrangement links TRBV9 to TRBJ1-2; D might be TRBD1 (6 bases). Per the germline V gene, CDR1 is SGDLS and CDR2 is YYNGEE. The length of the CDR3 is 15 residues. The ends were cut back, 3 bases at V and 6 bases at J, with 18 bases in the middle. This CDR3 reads CASSATRGTENGYTF. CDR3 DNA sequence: TGTGCCAGCAGCGCTACCAGGGGTACTGAAAATGGCTACACCTTC.

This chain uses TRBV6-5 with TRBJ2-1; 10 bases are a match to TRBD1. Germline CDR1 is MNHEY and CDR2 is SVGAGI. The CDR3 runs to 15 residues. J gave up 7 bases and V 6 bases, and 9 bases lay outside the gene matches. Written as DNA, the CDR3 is TGTGCCAGCAGAGGGGACAGGGGAGTGTTGAATGAGCAGTTCTTC. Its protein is CASRGDRGVLNEQFF.

The CDR3 DNA follows: TGTGCCAGCAGTGATGGGACACAAGAGACCCAGTACTTC. As protein: CASSDGTQETQYF. The V and J genes are TRBV6-1 and TRBJ2-5, with D maybe TRBD1 (6 bases). CDR3 length equals 13 residues. V gave up 3 bases and J gave up 2 bases, with 7 bases separating them. Germline CDR1 reads MNHNS; CDR2 reads SASEGT.

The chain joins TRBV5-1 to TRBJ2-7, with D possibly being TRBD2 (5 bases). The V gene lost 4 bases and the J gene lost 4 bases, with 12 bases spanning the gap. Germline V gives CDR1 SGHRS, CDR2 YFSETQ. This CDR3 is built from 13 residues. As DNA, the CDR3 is TGCGCCAGCAGCCCCGGACTTAATTACGAGCAGTACTTC. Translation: CASSPGLNYEQYF.